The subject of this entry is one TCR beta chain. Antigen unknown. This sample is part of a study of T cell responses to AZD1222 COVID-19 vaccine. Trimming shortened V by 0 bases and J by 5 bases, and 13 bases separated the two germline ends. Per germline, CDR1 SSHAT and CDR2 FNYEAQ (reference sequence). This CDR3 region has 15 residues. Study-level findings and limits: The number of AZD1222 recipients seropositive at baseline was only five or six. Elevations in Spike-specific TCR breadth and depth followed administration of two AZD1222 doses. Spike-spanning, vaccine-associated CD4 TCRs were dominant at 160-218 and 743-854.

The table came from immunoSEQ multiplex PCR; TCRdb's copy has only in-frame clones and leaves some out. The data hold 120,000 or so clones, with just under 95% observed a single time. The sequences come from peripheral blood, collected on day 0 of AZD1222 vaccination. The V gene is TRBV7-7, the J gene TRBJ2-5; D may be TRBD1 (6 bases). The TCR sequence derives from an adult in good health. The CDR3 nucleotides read TGTGCCAGCAGCTTAGCGGGTCAGGGGTTGGAGACCCAGTACTTC. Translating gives CASSLAGQGLETQYF.